The sequence of this T cell receptor beta chain was determined in a study of CD8+ T cells in alopecia areata. About the study: Treatment of the treated patients consisted of oral tofacitinib, 5 to 10 mg twice daily. Study-wide findings and caveats: Scalp data also include sequences from resident alphabeta T cells of normal skin. Higher clonality than in normal scalp was seen in lesional scalp, especially alopecia totalis/universalis.

Only a few counts were recorded for this clone. Its antigen remains unknown. Peripheral blood and lesional scalp punch biopsies were taken from alopecia areata patients. Extracted RNA was reverse transcribed, and the resulting cDNA served as sequencing template. The repertoire was sequenced with immunoSEQ multiplex PCR; TCRdb's copy has only in-frame clones and lacks some. The sample carries over 100,000 clones, more than 40% recorded once. Germline-derived CDR1 and CDR2 are MNHEY and SVGAGI. Trimming shortened V by 0 bases and J by 3 bases, and 6 bases separated the two germline ends. The CDR3 totals 13 residues.

The clonotype was recovered from a human donor with alopecia areata. The sample consisted of CD8+ T cells sorted from blood, taken at week 0. The gene calls are TRBV6-5 and TRBJ2-7; D is possibly TRBD1 (5 bases). CDR3 coding DNA: TGTGCCAGCAGTTACTCGGACAACTACGAGCAGTACTTC. As protein: CASSYSDNYEQYF.